This T cell receptor beta chain was identified during a study of cytomegalovirus exposure and HLA in healthy donors. V shed 0 bases, J shed 5 bases, and the junction held 9 bases outside the gene matches. The CDR3 is made up of 18 amino acids. The V gene's germline CDR1 is LNHNV and CDR2 YYDKDF (reference sequence). Study-level findings and limits: The records held CMV serostatus as the only immune exposure information. Specificity for CMV antigens was confirmed in vitro for a few of the CMV-associated chains. Common viral pathogens (according to a later analysis) appeared linked to several of the most significant clusters.

For this clone: Its specificity is unknown.

Both 60 Vbeta primers and 13 Jbeta primers went into the PCR. The method was immunoSEQ multiplex PCR; TCRdb's version includes in-frame clones alone and lacks a portion of them. The sample contains approximately 110,000 clones, roughly 69% of which appear only once. The source material was PBMCs. The chain has TRBV15 and TRBJ2-2, with 10 bases that match TRBD2. The sequence was obtained from a woman between 25 and 40 years old in good health and CMV-seronegative. The CDR3 coding sequence is TGTGCCACCAGCAGAGAAAAGCTGAGCGGGAGGGTAACCGGGGAGCTGTTTTTT. Protein product: CATSREKLSGRVTGELFF.